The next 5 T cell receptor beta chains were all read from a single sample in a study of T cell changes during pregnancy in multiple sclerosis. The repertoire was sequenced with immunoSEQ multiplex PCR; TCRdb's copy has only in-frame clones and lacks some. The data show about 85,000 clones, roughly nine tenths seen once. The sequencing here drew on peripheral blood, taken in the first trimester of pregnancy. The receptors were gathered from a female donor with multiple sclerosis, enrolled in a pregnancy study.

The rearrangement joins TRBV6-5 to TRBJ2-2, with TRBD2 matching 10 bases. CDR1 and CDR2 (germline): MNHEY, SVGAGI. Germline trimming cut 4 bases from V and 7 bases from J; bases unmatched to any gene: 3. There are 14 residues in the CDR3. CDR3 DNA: TGTGCCAGCAGTTTAGCGGGAGGATTCGGGGAGCTGTTTTTT. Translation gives CASSLAGGFGELFF.

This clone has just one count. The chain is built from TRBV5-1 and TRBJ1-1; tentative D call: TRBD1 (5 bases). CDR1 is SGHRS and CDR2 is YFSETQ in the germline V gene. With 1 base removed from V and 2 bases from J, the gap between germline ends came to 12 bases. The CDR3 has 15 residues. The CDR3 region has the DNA TGCGCCAGCAGCTTGTTAGGGGCCCAAAACACTGAAGCTTTCTTT. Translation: CASSLLGAQNTEAFF.

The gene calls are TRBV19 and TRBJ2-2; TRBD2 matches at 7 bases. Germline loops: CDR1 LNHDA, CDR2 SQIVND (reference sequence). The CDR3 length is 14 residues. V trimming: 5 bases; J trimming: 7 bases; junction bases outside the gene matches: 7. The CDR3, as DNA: TGTGCCAGTAGTCCGCGGGAGTTATTCGGGGAGCTGTTTTTT. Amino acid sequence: CASSPRELFGELFF.

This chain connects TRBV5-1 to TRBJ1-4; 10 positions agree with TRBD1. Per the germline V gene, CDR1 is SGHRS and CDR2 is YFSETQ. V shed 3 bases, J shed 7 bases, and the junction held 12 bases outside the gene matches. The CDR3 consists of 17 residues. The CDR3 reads CASSSGTGESGREKLFF. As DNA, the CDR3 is TGCGCCAGCAGCTCCGGGACAGGGGAGTCTGGACGTGAAAAACTGTTTTTT.

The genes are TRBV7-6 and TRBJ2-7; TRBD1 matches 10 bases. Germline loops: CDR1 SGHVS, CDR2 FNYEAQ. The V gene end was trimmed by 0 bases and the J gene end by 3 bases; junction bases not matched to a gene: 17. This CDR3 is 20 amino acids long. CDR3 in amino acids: CASSLAAPGTGAVLYYEQYF. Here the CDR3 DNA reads TGTGCCAGCAGCTTAGCTGCCCCCGGGACAGGGGCCGTCCTCTACTACGAGCAGTACTTC.